The rows below give T cell receptor beta chains drawn from one sample of a study of OX40 agonist ivuxolimab in advanced cancers. Profiling relied on immunoSEQ multiplex PCR, and the TCRdb table lists in-frame clones only, not all of them. The sample consists of more than 50,000 clones, 70% to 85% of them appearing once. The material was CD4+ or CD8+ T cells sorted from blood, obtained in a trial of the OX40 agonist ivuxolimab. Every receptor here comes from an adult with an advanced solid tumor such as melanoma, head and neck, liver or kidney cancer. Both conserved end residues are part of each CDR3. The D gene is left open where the match is weak. Expanded clones get a size class; other rows say once, few or many, or leave the size out.

J gene	D gene	V gene	clone size	CDR3 DNA	CDR3 protein
TRBJ2-5	NA	TRBV11-2	once	TGTGCCAGCAGCTCGGACAGACAAGAGACCCAGTACTTC	CASSSDRQETQYF
TRBJ2-2	NA	TRBV11-2	NA	TGTGCCAGCAGCTTACTCAGGGGCCACGGGGAGCTGTTTTTT	CASSLLRGHGELFF
TRBJ1-3	NA	TRBV5-1	NA	TGCGCCAGCAGCTCCGCGATGGGAAGTGGAAACACCATATATTTT	CASSSAMGSGNTIYF
TRBJ2-3	NA	TRBV14	NA	TGTGCCAGCAGCCTTTCGGGCACCCACACAGATACGCAGTATTTT	CASSLSGTHTDTQYF
TRBJ2-1	NA	TRBV29-1	NA	TGCAGCGTCGGGGCAGCCTACAATGAGCAGTTCTTC	CSVGAAYNEQFF
TRBJ1-6	NA	TRBV9	NA	TGTGCCAGCAGCCTAACCCGGGGGGGAGGCGGAGACTCCTATAATTCACCCCTCCACTTT	CASSLTRGGGGDSYNSPLHF
TRBJ1-1	NA	TRBV5-1	NA	TGCGCCAGCAGCTTGGTGGATCCTATGAACACTGAAGCTTTCTTT	CASSLVDPMNTEAFF
TRBJ1-6	NA	TRBV7-3	NA	TGTGCCAGCAGCCAGGAGGTGGGTAATTCACCCCTCCACTTT	CASSQEVGNSPLHF
TRBJ1-6	NA	TRBV6-5	NA	TGTGCCAGCAGCCATACAGGGAACAATTCACCCCTCCACTTT	CASSHTGNNSPLHF
TRBJ2-2	TRBD1	TRBV6-5	NA	TGTGCCAGCAGTTCGACAGGGGCCACCGGGGAGCTGTTTTTT	CASSSTGATGELFF
TRBJ1-1	NA	TRBV7-9	once	TGTGCCAGCAGTACGGGCCCCGGGGCGGGGAACACTGAAGCTTTCTTT	CASSTGPGAGNTEAFF
TRBJ1-1	NA	TRBV5-1	NA	TGCGCCAGCAGCTTGGGTTGGCCGACGAACACTGAAGCTTTCTTT	CASSLGWPTNTEAFF
TRBJ2-5	NA	TRBV5-1	NA	TGCGCCAGCAGCCCTGCACCAGGGGCCCAAGAGACCCAGTACTTC	CASSPAPGAQETQYF
TRBJ1-2	NA	TRBV6-5	NA	TGTGCCAGCAGTCCCAGCGGGGGCTACACCTTC	CASSPSGGYTF
TRBJ1-2	NA	TRBV5-1	NA	TGCGCCAGCAGCCGGGACGTTAACTATGGCTACACCTTC	CASSRDVNYGYTF
TRBJ1-2	NA	TRBV7-9	NA	TGTGCCAGCAGCTTATCATCAAACTCAGGGGTCTATGGCTACACCTTC	CASSLSSNSGVYGYTF
TRBJ2-7	NA	TRBV28	NA	TGTGCCAGCAGGTTTAGCACCGGGGGCGCGTACGAGCAGTACTTC	CASRFSTGGAYEQYF
TRBJ1-2	NA	TRBV9	NA	TGTGCCAGCAGCGAGCATAAGGGCCACTATGGCTACACCTTC	CASSEHKGHYGYTF
TRBJ1-5	NA	TRBV5-6	NA	TGTGCCAGCAGCCGTTACCCGGGGGATAATCAGCCCCAGCATTTT	CASSRYPGDNQPQHF
TRBJ1-2	TRBD1	TRBV2	NA	TGTGCCAGCAGTCGGGACAGGGGCAACTATGGCTACACCTTC	CASSRDRGNYGYTF